The 30 T cell receptor beta chains given below trace back to one sample, sequenced in a study of cytomegalovirus exposure and HLA in healthy donors. The PCR ran on 60 Vbeta and 13 Jbeta primers. TCRdb keeps only in-frame clones here, not all; method: immunoSEQ multiplex PCR. The sample yields over 150,000 clones, about 80% seen once. The sequenced sample consisted of PBMCs. The receptors originated from a woman aged 50 to 65 in good health and CMV-seronegative.

The CDR3 is CASSRGARGRYEQYF. Written as DNA, the CDR3 is TGTGCCAGCAGCCGAGGGGCCAGGGGCAGGTACGAGCAGTACTTC. J is TRBJ2-7 and V is TRBV7-8, with a possible D match to TRBD1 (6 bases). Germline CDR1 is SGHVS and CDR2 is FQNEAQ. Trimming removed 5 bases from V and 4 bases from J, with 18 bases in between. This CDR3 is built from 15 residues.

The gene calls are TRBV2 and TRBJ1-2; unclear D gene. Germline V gene lookup returns CDR1 SNHLY and CDR2 FYNNEI. V was trimmed by 5 bases and J by 5 bases, leaving 9 bases between them. This CDR3 spans 12 amino acids. CDR3 protein: CASSPETYGYTF. The CDR3 DNA reads TGTGCCAGCAGTCCGGAGACTTATGGCTACACCTTC. Drawing the rest from reference TRBV2 and TRBJ1-2, the complete variable domain is EPEVTQTPSHQVTQMGQEVILRCVPISNHLYFYWYRQILGQKVEFLVSFYNNEISEKSEIFDDQFSVERPDGSNFTLKIRSTKLEDSAMYFCASSPETYGYTFGSGTRLTVV.

This chain connects TRBV10-1 to TRBJ2-3, with 8 bases fitting TRBD2. J was trimmed by 0 bases and V by 6 bases; bases with no gene match: 2. CDR3 length equals 14 residues. The V gene's germline CDR1 is WNHNN and CDR2 SYGVQD (reference sequence). The CDR3 loop reads CASSRLASTDTQYF. CDR3 in DNA: TGCGCCAGCAGCCGACTAGCGAGCACAGATACGCAGTATTTT.

The chain recombines TRBV7-8 with TRBJ2-7; 10 bases are a match to TRBD2. J lost 2 bases, V lost 4 bases, and 5 bases had no gene match. Per germline, CDR1 SGHVS and CDR2 FQNEAQ. The CDR3 is made up of 15 amino acids. CDR3 sequence (DNA): TGTGCCAGCAGCTATCCTAGCGGGGGAACCTACGAGCAGTACTTC. Translating gives CASSYPSGGTYEQYF.

The V and J genes are TRBV15 and TRBJ2-1, with 7 bases that match TRBD1. Germline V gene sequence: CDR1 LNHNV, CDR2 YYDKDF (reference sequence). The ends lost 1 base at V and 4 bases at J; junction bases unmatched: 4. This CDR3 has 15 amino acids. CDR3 protein: CATSRGDSVYNEQFF. CDR3 nucleotide sequence: TGTGCCACCAGCAGAGGGGACAGCGTATACAATGAGCAGTTCTTC.

This chain uses TRBV27 with TRBJ1-5, with TRBD1 identical over 10 bases. This CDR3 is 17 amino acids long. The V and J ends lost 6 bases and 5 bases, in that order; junction bases with no gene match: 13. CDR1 is MNHEY and CDR2 is SMNVEV in the germline V gene (reference sequence). The CDR3 is CASRSSRGQGPYQPQHF. In nucleotides, the CDR3 is TGTGCCAGCAGATCCTCCCGGGGACAGGGGCCTTATCAGCCCCAGCATTTT.

This clone was recorded once. This chain connects TRBV21-1 to TRBJ1-5; the D call of TRBD1 is as the table states it, not checked on the DNA. TRBV21-1 is tagged as a pseudogene. The CDR3 has 15 amino acids. The DNA of the CDR3 is TGTGCCAGCAGCAAAGTCGACAGCAGCAATCAGCCCCAGCATTTT. Amino acid sequence: CASSKVDSSNQPQHF.

The rearrangement links TRBV11-1 to TRBJ2-3; 10 bases fit TRBD2. With V trimmed by 0 bases and J by 0 bases, 3 bases remained unmatched. Germline assignment: CDR1 SGHAT and CDR2 FQDESV (reference sequence). The CDR3 runs to 17 residues. The CDR3 loop is CASSLARLAGSTDTQYF. As DNA, the CDR3 is TGTGCCAGCAGCTTAGCCCGACTAGCGGGTAGCACAGATACGCAGTATTTT.

V gene TRBV7-2 combines with J gene TRBJ2-7, with 9 positions matching TRBD1. The CDR3 is made up of 12 amino acids. V gave up 5 bases and J gave up 7 bases; unmatched junction bases: 3. CDR1 is SGHTA and CDR2 is FQGNSA in the germline V gene. CDR3 sequence (DNA): TGTGCCAGCAGCAACAGGGGGCGGGAGCAGTACTTC. It is translated as CASSNRGREQYF. Supplemented by reference TRBV7-2 and TRBJ2-7, the full variable domain reads GAGVSQSPSNKVTEKGKDVELRCDPISGHTALYWYRQSLGQGLEFLIYFQGNSAPDKSGLPSDRFSAERTGGSVSTLTIQRTQQEDSAVYLCASSNRGREQYFGPGTRLTVT.

The chain is built from TRBV5-1 and TRBJ2-2; 16 bases fit TRBD2. J gave up 7 bases and V 7 bases, and 10 bases lay outside the gene matches. The germline V gene has CDR1 SGHRS and CDR2 YFSETQ. The CDR3 has 17 amino acids. The CDR3 nucleotides read TGCGCCAGCTCCCCCGGGACTAGCGGGAGGGCTATCGGGGAGCTGTTTTTT. Amino acids: CASSPGTSGRAIGELFF.

J is TRBJ1-2 and V is TRBV11-2; D is perhaps TRBD1 (6 bases). The ends were cut back, 4 bases at V and 2 bases at J, with 20 bases in the middle. Per the germline V gene, CDR1 is SGHAT and CDR2 is FQNNGV. This CDR3 is 17 amino acids long. In DNA form, the CDR3 reads TGTGCCAGCAGCTCGCCCACCCGGACAGTCTCCAACTATGGCTACACCTTC. Its protein product is CASSSPTRTVSNYGYTF.

This chain links TRBV28 with TRBJ1-2; D might be TRBD1 (5 bases). V was shortened by 0 bases and J by 4 bases, with 9 bases between the two germline ends. The CDR3 has 14 residues. Germline CDR1 is MDHEN and CDR2 is SYDVKM. CDR3 nucleotides: TGTGCCAGCAGTTTATGGGGGGACTTCTATGGCTACACCTTC. Its protein product is CASSLWGDFYGYTF.

The chain couples TRBV2 to TRBJ1-4; D is unresolved. Germline CDR1 is SNHLY and CDR2 is FYNNEI. This CDR3 is built from 12 residues. The V and J ends lost 5 bases and 8 bases respectively, with 9 bases between them. This chain's CDR3 is CASSTVHEKLFF. The DNA for the CDR3 is TGTGCCAGCAGTACGGTCCACGAAAAACTGTTTTTT.

V gene TRBV11-2 combines with J gene TRBJ1-2; no reliable D call. The CDR3 consists of 13 residues. Trimming pared 1 base from V and 4 bases from J, leaving 7 bases between. Germline lookup yields CDR1 SGHAT and CDR2 FQNNGV. The CDR3 region has the DNA TGTGCCAGCAGCTTAGTCCAGTTCTATGGCTACACCTTC. It encodes CASSLVQFYGYTF.

The chain couples TRBV5-5 to TRBJ1-5; weak D call: TRBD1 (5 bases). Germline V CDR1 and CDR2: SGHKS, YYEKEE (reference sequence). CDR3 length equals 15 residues. Trimming removed 0 bases from V and 0 bases from J, with 7 bases in between. The DNA for the CDR3 is TGTGCCAGCAGCTTGGGACAGCTTAGCAATCAGCCCCAGCATTTT. It translates to CASSLGQLSNQPQHF.

V is TRBV7-8 and J is TRBJ1-3; D is undetermined. Trimming stripped 1 base from V and 0 bases from J, with 10 bases between. CDR1 SGHVS and CDR2 FQNEAQ come from the germline V gene. The CDR3 is 16 residues long. CDR3 amino acids: CASSLVGVTSGNTIYF. The CDR3 nucleotides are TGTGCCAGCAGCTTAGTGGGAGTAACCTCTGGAAACACCATATATTTT.

The CDR3 region has the DNA TGTGCCAGCAGGGGACAGGATAGGGCTTTCTTT. Translating gives CASRGQDRAFF. The chain uses TRBV2 and TRBJ1-1, with 8 bases fitting TRBD1. Per the germline V gene, CDR1 is SNHLY and CDR2 is FYNNEI. The ends lost 6 bases at V and 11 bases at J; junction bases unmatched: 5. This CDR3 has 11 residues.

This clone came up a few times. The chain is built from TRBV5-5 and TRBJ2-7; a weak D match, TRBD1 (6 bases). Between the trimmed V and J ends, which lost 5 bases and 3 bases, there was a span of 15 bases. The germline V gene has CDR1 SGHKS and CDR2 YYEKEE (reference sequence). The length of the CDR3 is 14 residues. CDR3 region: CASRTGRLSYEQYF. The DNA for the CDR3 is TGTGCCAGCAGAACAGGGAGATTAAGCTACGAGCAGTACTTC.

The rearrangement uses TRBV6-5 and TRBJ2-1, with a possible D match to TRBD2 (5 bases). The CDR3 runs 15 residues. CDR1 is MNHEY, CDR2 SVGAGI, per germline. Between the trimmed V and J ends, which lost 5 bases and 1 base, there was a span of 12 bases. The CDR3 protein is CASSPLAGSYNEQFF. CDR3 DNA: TGTGCCAGCAGTCCCCTAGCAGGTTCCTACAATGAGCAGTTCTTC.

The rearrangement joins TRBV28 to TRBJ1-1; perhaps TRBD1 as D (5 bases). Looked up from germline, CDR1 is MDHEN and CDR2 is SYDVKM. V lost 3 bases and J 1 base, leaving 18 bases between the germline ends. The length of the CDR3 is 17 residues. CDR3 protein: CASSFFGQGQKNTEAFF. The CDR3 nucleotides read TGTGCCAGCAGTTTCTTCGGCCAGGGCCAGAAGAACACTGAAGCTTTCTTT.

This clone came up a few times. The V call is TRBV28, the J call TRBJ2-1, with unresolved D. From germline, CDR1 is MDHEN and CDR2 SYDVKM. Trimming shortened V by 3 bases and J by 4 bases, and 10 bases separated the two germline ends. The CDR3 runs 14 residues. The CDR3 protein is CASSFPRTYNEQFF. Here the CDR3 DNA reads TGTGCCAGCAGTTTCCCCCGCACTTACAATGAGCAGTTCTTC.

This rearrangement joins TRBV7-2 to TRBJ2-3; the match to TRBD2 covers 13 bases. With V trimmed by 1 base and J by 6 bases, 10 bases remained unmatched. In germline, CDR1 is SGHTA, CDR2 FQGNSA. This CDR3 is 18 amino acids long. Here the CDR3 DNA reads TGTGCCAGCAGCTTAGTCGGGAGGACTAGCGGGAGTCGTGATACGCAGTATTTT. Amino acid sequence: CASSLVGRTSGSRDTQYF.

J is TRBJ1-4 and V is TRBV27, with D possibly TRBD1 on 6 matching bases. The CDR3 sequence is 15 residues long. Per germline, CDR1 MNHEY and CDR2 SMNVEV (reference sequence). The germline V and J ends were trimmed by 6 bases and 5 bases, with 16 bases remaining between them. CDR3 loop: CASSPRWGLNEKLFF. CDR3 sequence (DNA): TGTGCCAGCAGCCCGCGATGGGGGCTCAATGAAAAACTGTTTTTT.

The chain uses TRBV7-9 and TRBJ2-7; TRBD2 matches at 9 bases. This CDR3 contains 19 residues. Unmatched junction bases numbered 22, after V lost 5 bases and J lost 5 bases. Germline CDR1 is SEHNR and CDR2 is FQNEAQ (reference sequence). The CDR3 sequence is CASSLSPGGGEDLWDEQYF. The CDR3 DNA sequence: TGTGCCAGCAGCCTCTCTCCCGGCGGGGGGGAGGATCTCTGGGACGAGCAGTACTTC.

The V and J genes are TRBV7-2 and TRBJ1-4, with D possibly matching TRBD1 (6 bases). Looked up from germline, CDR1 is SGHTA and CDR2 is FQGNSA. V shed 5 bases and J shed 8 bases, with 12 bases lying between them. This CDR3 is 13 amino acids long. CDR3 protein: CASSQRTVEKLFF. In DNA form, the CDR3 reads TGTGCCAGCAGCCAGCGGACAGTCGAAAAACTGTTTTTT.

CDR3 sequence reads: CASSSRRDTGELFF. The CDR3 region has the DNA TGTGCCAGCAGTTCACGGCGGGACACCGGGGAGCTGTTTTTT. The chain links TRBV11-2 to TRBJ2-2; D perhaps matches TRBD2 (5 bases). CDR3 length: 14 residues. Germline CDR1 reads SGHAT; CDR2 reads FQNNGV. V was clipped by 6 bases and J by 3 bases, with 11 bases between them. Drawing the rest from reference TRBV11-2 and TRBJ2-2, the complete variable domain is EAGVAQSPRYKIIEKRQSVAFWCNPISGHATLYWYQQILGQGPKLLIQFQNNGVVDDSQLPKDRFSAERLKGVDSTLKIQPAKLEDSAVYLCASSSRRDTGELFFGEGSRLTVL.

The gene calls are TRBV7-9 and TRBJ2-2; possible D gene TRBD1, 5 bases. The CDR3 consists of 15 residues. Germline values: CDR1 SEHNR, CDR2 FQNEAQ (reference sequence). The ends were cut back, 9 bases at V and 3 bases at J, with 17 bases in the middle. The CDR3 loop reads CASRLRVRDTGELFF. The CDR3 DNA follows: TGTGCCAGTCGGCTCAGGGTTAGGGACACCGGGGAGCTGTTTTTT.

The genes are TRBV6-5 and TRBJ1-3; D may be TRBD1 (6 bases). CDR3 length equals 15 residues. V was trimmed by 5 bases and J by 4 bases, leaving 15 bases between them. In germline, CDR1 is MNHEY, CDR2 SVGAGI. The CDR3 reads CASSTRRDRGNTIYF. The CDR3 DNA follows: TGTGCCAGCAGTACCCGAAGAGACAGGGGAAACACCATATATTTT.

This chain joins TRBV9 and TRBJ1-5, with TRBD1 matching 7 bases. The CDR3 runs to 15 residues. J gave up 7 bases and V 4 bases, and 11 bases lay outside the gene matches. The germline V gene has CDR1 SGDLS and CDR2 YYNGEE. CDR3 in amino acids: CASSSGTAEEQPQHF. The DNA of the CDR3 is TGTGCCAGCAGCTCAGGGACAGCTGAAGAACAGCCCCAGCATTTT.

The chain employs TRBV5-1 and TRBJ2-3; 10 bases align to TRBD2. With V trimmed by 4 bases and J by 1 base, 6 bases remained unmatched. Germline V gives CDR1 SGHRS, CDR2 YFSETQ. CDR3 length: 16 amino acids. Here the CDR3 DNA reads TGCGCCAGCAGCGAGGGACTAGCGAGGGGCACAGATACGCAGTATTTT. Translation: CASSEGLARGTDTQYF.